Below, 27 T cell receptor beta chains from the same sample are listed, as sequenced in a study of blood T cell repertoires in COVID-19. Profiling relied on immunoSEQ multiplex PCR, and the TCRdb table lists in-frame clones only, not all of them. Here the sample spans around 88,000 clones, roughly 80% being singletons. Sequenced input: peripheral blood. These receptors were taken from a woman of 80 years or more with acute or convalescent COVID-19.

This clone showed up just a few times. This sequence joins TRBV3-1 (or the pseudogene TRBV3-2) and TRBJ1-2; 9 bases line up with TRBD1. The CDR3 extends over 15 amino acids. Germline trimming cut 4 bases from V and 8 bases from J; bases unmatched to any gene: 11. The germline CDR1 and CDR2 sequences are LGHDT and YNNKEL (reference sequence). CDR3 in amino acids: CASSPKGGQGCGYTF. CDR3 DNA: TGTGCCAGCAGCCCTAAAGGGGGACAGGGTTGCGGCTACACCTTC.

A single count supports this clone. The chain has TRBV30 and TRBJ1-4; no definite D call. This CDR3 has 12 amino acids. Germline V CDR1 and CDR2: GTSNPN, SVGIG (reference sequence). V lost 8 bases, J lost 4 bases, and 11 bases lay in between. This chain's CDR3 is CAIMRINEKLFF. CDR3 in DNA: TGTGCCATTATGAGGATTAATGAAAAACTGTTTTTT.

The V gene is TRBV5-4, the J gene TRBJ1-1; TRBD1 might be the D (6 bases). This CDR3 region has 13 residues. V was trimmed by 3 bases and J by 5 bases, leaving 11 bases between them. In germline, CDR1 is SGHNT, CDR2 YYREEE (reference sequence). DNA of the CDR3: TGTGCCAGCAGCTCGGCAGGGGTAACTGAAGCTTTCTTT. Its protein product is CASSSAGVTEAFF.

The CDR3 nucleotides read TGCAGTGCTAGTAGGGGTCCTAGGGGCACAGATACGCAGTATTTT. Translation gives CSASRGPRGTDTQYF. The chain is built from TRBV20-1 and TRBJ2-3, with TRBD1 as a possible D gene (5 bases). Trimming took off 3 bases at V and 1 base at J, with 14 bases between the two ends. Germline assignment: CDR1 DFQATT and CDR2 SNEGSKA (reference sequence). The CDR3 runs to 15 residues.

The genes are TRBV7-3 and TRBJ2-7; D might be TRBD1 (5 bases). There are 13 residues in the CDR3. Trimming removed 9 bases from V and 1 base from J, with 13 bases in between. Per germline, CDR1 SGHTA and CDR2 FQGTGA. CDR3 protein: CARNNRSSYEQYF. The CDR3 DNA reads as TGTGCCAGAAATAACAGGAGTTCCTACGAGCAGTACTTC.

V and J are TRBV29-1 and TRBJ2-3; D is perhaps TRBD1 (5 bases). This CDR3 comprises 12 residues. The germline V and J ends were trimmed by 3 bases and 4 bases, with 8 bases remaining between them. Germline assignment: CDR1 SQVTM and CDR2 ANQGSEA. CDR3 in DNA: TGCAGCGTTGAGACAGACTCAGATACGCAGTATTTT. It specifies CSVETDSDTQYF.

This chain links TRBV27 with TRBJ1-2; D is ambiguous. The V end was cut by 6 bases, the J end by 3 bases, with 11 bases between. Germline values: CDR1 MNHEY, CDR2 SMNVEV (reference sequence). The CDR3 is 13 amino acids. The CDR3 DNA sequence: TGTGCCAGCAGGGAGAAAAATCACTATGGCTACACCTTC. It specifies CASREKNHYGYTF.

The V and J genes are TRBV7-2 and TRBJ2-1; D may be TRBD1 (6 bases). Between the trimmed V and J ends, which lost 5 bases and 0 bases, there was a span of 8 bases. There are 14 residues in the CDR3. Germline lookup yields CDR1 SGHTA and CDR2 FQGNSA. The CDR3 sequence is CASSGTSSYNEQFF. CDR3 DNA sequence: TGTGCCAGCAGCGGGACAAGCTCCTACAATGAGCAGTTCTTC.

J is TRBJ1-2 and V is TRBV6-2 or TRBV6-3; possibly TRBD1 for D (5 bases). Germline CDR1 is MNHEY and CDR2 is SVGEGT. Trimming took off 5 bases at V and 12 bases at J, with 13 bases between the two ends. This CDR3 region has 11 residues. The CDR3 here is CASSDGTGHTF. CDR3 nucleotides: TGTGCCAGCAGTGACGGGACTGGGCACACCTTC.

The V gene is TRBV7-3, the J gene TRBJ2-3; 10 nucleotides align to TRBD2. J lost 1 base, V lost 5 bases, and 9 bases had no gene match. Germline V gene sequence: CDR1 SGHTA, CDR2 FQGTGA. CDR3 length: 17 residues. The CDR3 reads CASSPQGLAMGTDTQYF. CDR3 DNA sequence: TGTGCCAGCAGCCCACAGGGACTAGCGATGGGCACAGATACGCAGTATTTT.

The chain couples TRBV27 to TRBJ1-1, with D unclear. The CDR3 has 14 residues. Germline V gene lookup returns CDR1 MNHEY and CDR2 SMNVEV (reference sequence). The ends were cut back, 2 bases at V and 0 bases at J, with 7 bases in the middle. In nucleotides, the CDR3 is TGTGCCAGCAGTTTAGCCGGTATGAACACTGAAGCTTTCTTT. It translates to CASSLAGMNTEAFF.

Here the CDR3 DNA reads TGTGCCAGCAGCCCACGGAGGGGGGGGACCGGGGAGCTGTTTTTT. Protein: CASSPRRGGTGELFF. The rearrangement joins TRBV6-2 or TRBV6-3 to TRBJ2-2; a weak D match, TRBD2 (7 bases). Germline V CDR1 and CDR2: MNHEY, SVGEGT. The CDR3 has 15 residues. Trimming shortened V by 6 bases and J by 5 bases, and 16 bases separated the two germline ends.

J is TRBJ1-1 and V is TRBV5-1; 7 bases are a match to TRBD1. Germline assignment: CDR1 SGHRS and CDR2 YFSETQ. The V segment lost 1 base and the J segment 5 bases; nucleotides outside the gene matches: 5. This CDR3 region has 14 residues. CDR3 nucleotides: TGCGCCAGCAGCTTGACGGCCAGGGGGACTGAAGCTTTCTTT. This encodes CASSLTARGTEAFF. Drawing the rest from reference TRBV5-1 and TRBJ1-1, the complete variable domain is KAGVTQTPRYLIKTRGQQVTLSCSPISGHRSVSWYQQTPGQGLQFLFEYFSETQRNKGNFPGRFSGRQFSNSRSEMNVSTLELGDSALYLCASSLTARGTEAFFGQGTRLTVV.

V is TRBV5-8 and J is TRBJ2-5; 10 bases align to TRBD1. The length of the CDR3 is 15 residues. V lost 4 bases and J lost 4; bases outside the gene matches: 7. CDR1 and CDR2 (germline): SGHTS, YDEGEE. The CDR3, as DNA: TGTGCCAGCAGCACGGGACAGGGGCTCACAGAGACCCAGTACTTC. It codes for CASSTGQGLTETQYF.

The sample holds one count of this clone. This sample also contains other DNA sequences that code for the same CDR3. The chain couples TRBV3-1 (or the pseudogene TRBV3-2) to TRBJ2-5; TRBD1 might be the D (5 bases). The ends were cut back, 1 base at V and 5 bases at J, with 14 bases in the middle. This CDR3 contains 15 residues. CDR1 LGHDT and CDR2 YNNKEL come from the germline V gene (reference sequence). The CDR3 bases are TGTGCCAGCAGCCAAGTAGCAGGGCTGGGGGAGACCCAGTACTTC. Its protein product is CASSQVAGLGETQYF.

This chain connects TRBV5-4 to TRBJ1-1; D is uncertain. Germline loops: CDR1 SGHNT, CDR2 YYREEE (reference sequence). This CDR3 is built from 14 residues. Trimming took 4 bases from V and 5 from J, leaving 15 bases between them. CDR3: CASSRQADGTEAFF. DNA for the CDR3: TGTGCCAGCAGCCGGCAGGCAGACGGAACTGAAGCTTTCTTT.

CDR3 bases: TGTGCCAGCAGCCCAGTGGTGGGGCACAATGAGCAGTTCTTC. This translates into CASSPVVGHNEQFF. V gene TRBV7-2 combines with J gene TRBJ2-1; a possible D gene is TRBD1 (5 bases). The CDR3 has 14 residues. Germline CDR1 SGHTA, CDR2 FQGNSA. The germline V and J ends were trimmed by 5 bases and 5 bases, with 13 bases remaining between them.

V and J are TRBV9 and TRBJ2-2; TRBD1 agrees at 8 bases. Germline V gives CDR1 SGDLS, CDR2 YYNGEE. J lost 9 bases, V lost 4 bases, and 8 bases had no gene match. This CDR3 comprises 14 residues. CDR3 in amino acids: CASSNGQGWRELFF. CDR3 nucleotide sequence: TGTGCCAGCAGCAACGGACAGGGATGGAGGGAGCTGTTTTTT.

The chain employs TRBV4-1 and TRBJ1-6; tentatively, D is TRBD1 (5 bases). The germline V and J ends were trimmed by 6 bases and 9 bases, with 12 bases remaining between them. Germline V CDR1 and CDR2: MGHRA, YSYEKL. CDR3 length: 13 amino acids. The CDR3 coding sequence is TGCGCCAGCAGGGGGCTAGGTCGTTCACCCCTCCACTTT. Protein: CASRGLGRSPLHF.

The chain couples TRBV6-2 or TRBV6-3 to TRBJ2-7; 11 nucleotides line up with TRBD2. Germline-derived CDR1 and CDR2 are MNHEY and SVGEGT. The CDR3 runs to 15 residues. With 6 bases clipped from V and 7 bases from J, the junction kept 11 bases outside the gene matches. The CDR3 DNA reads as TGTGCCAGCAGCCATTCACTAGCGGGGGCCGGGGAGCAGTACTTC. Encoded protein: CASSHSLAGAGEQYF.

This chain uses TRBV7-2 with TRBJ1-2, with TRBD1 matching over 7 bases. There are 13 residues in the CDR3. Germline V gene lookup returns CDR1 SGHTA and CDR2 FQGNSA. V was clipped by 3 bases and J by 9 bases; unmatched bases: 7. The CDR3 DNA reads as TGTGCCAGCAGCTTGAAGGGGGCTGGTCGCTACACCTTC. Encoded protein: CASSLKGAGRYTF.

The V call is TRBV3-1 (or the pseudogene TRBV3-2), the J call TRBJ1-6, with D possibly TRBD1 on 6 matching bases. The V gene lost 4 bases and the J gene lost 4 bases, with 20 bases spanning the gap. The length of the CDR3 is 18 residues. The germline V gene encodes CDR1 LGHDT and CDR2 YNNKEL (reference sequence). The CDR3 DNA follows: TGTGCCAGCAGCCTGTGGGCGGGGGGCGCGGAGTATAATTCACCCCTCCACTTT. This encodes CASSLWAGGAEYNSPLHF.

The rearrangement links TRBV19 to TRBJ1-1, with a tentative D call TRBD1 (6 bases). The germline V and J ends were trimmed by 4 bases and 6 bases, with 15 bases remaining between them. The CDR3 length is 14 residues. Germline loops: CDR1 LNHDA, CDR2 SQIVND (reference sequence). CDR3 in amino acids: CASSTTGSWAEAFF. The CDR3 DNA follows: TGTGCCAGTAGTACTACAGGGTCCTGGGCTGAAGCTTTCTTT.

This chain links TRBV29-1 with TRBJ1-2, with D uncertain. In germline, CDR1 is SQVTM, CDR2 ANQGSEA. V lost 3 bases to trimming and J lost 4 bases, with 9 bases between them. The CDR3 is 12 amino acids. The CDR3 region is CSVEESSYGYTF. CDR3 DNA sequence: TGCAGCGTTGAGGAGTCATCCTATGGCTACACCTTC. The full variable domain, rest sourced from reference TRBV29-1 and TRBJ1-2, is SAVISQKPSRDICQRGTSLTIQCQVDSQVTMMFWYRQQPGQSLTLIATANQGSEATYESGFVIDKFPISRPNLTFSTLTVSNMSPEDSSIYLCSVEESSYGYTFGSGTRLTVV.

This chain uses TRBV2 with TRBJ2-1, with D tentatively TRBD2 (6 bases). Trimming stripped 8 bases from V and 7 bases from J, with 12 bases between. Germline assignment: CDR1 SNHLY and CDR2 FYNNEI. The CDR3 spans 12 residues. CDR3 sequence (DNA): TGTGCCAGCGATTTTAGCGGTAATGAGCAGTTCTTC. As protein: CASDFSGNEQFF.

The gene calls are TRBV5-4 and TRBJ2-3; D not resolved. Germline CDR1 SGHNT, CDR2 YYREEE (reference sequence). Deletions cut 1 base from V and 7 bases from J, with 10 bases between. The CDR3 is 13 amino acids. The CDR3 loop reads CASSLSQINTQYF. For the CDR3, the DNA is TGTGCCAGCAGCTTGTCCCAGATTAATACGCAGTATTTT.

V and J are TRBV9 and TRBJ2-3; 9 bases agree with TRBD2. Trimming took 2 bases from V and 2 from J; bases not matched to a gene: 3. The length of the CDR3 is 15 residues. Germline V CDR1 and CDR2: SGDLS, YYNGEE. The CDR3: CASSVTSGYTDTQYF. In DNA form, the CDR3 reads TGTGCCAGCAGCGTGACTAGCGGCTACACAGATACGCAGTATTTT.